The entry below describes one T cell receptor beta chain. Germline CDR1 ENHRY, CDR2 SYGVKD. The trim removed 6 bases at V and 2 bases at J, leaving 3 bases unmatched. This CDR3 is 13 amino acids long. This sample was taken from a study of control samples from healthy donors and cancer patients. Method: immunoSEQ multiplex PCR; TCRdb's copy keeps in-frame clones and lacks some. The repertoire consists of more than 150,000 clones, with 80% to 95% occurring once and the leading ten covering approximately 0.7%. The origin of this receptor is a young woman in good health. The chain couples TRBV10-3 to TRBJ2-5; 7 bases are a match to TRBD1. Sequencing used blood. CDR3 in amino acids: CAIRPTGQETQYF. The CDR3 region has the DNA TGTGCCATCAGACCGACAGGGCAAGAGACCCAGTACTTC.